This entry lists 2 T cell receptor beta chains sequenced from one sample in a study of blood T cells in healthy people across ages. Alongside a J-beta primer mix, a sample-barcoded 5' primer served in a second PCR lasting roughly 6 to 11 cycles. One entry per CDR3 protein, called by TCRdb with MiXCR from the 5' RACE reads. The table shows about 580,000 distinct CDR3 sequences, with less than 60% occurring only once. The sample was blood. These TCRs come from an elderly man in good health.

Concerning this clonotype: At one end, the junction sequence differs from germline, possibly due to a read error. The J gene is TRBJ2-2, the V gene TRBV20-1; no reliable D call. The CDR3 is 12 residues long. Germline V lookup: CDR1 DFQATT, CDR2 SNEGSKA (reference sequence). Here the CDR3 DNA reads TGCAGTGCCAGAGTGGGGTCCGGGGAGCTGTTTTTT. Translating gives CSARVGSGELFF.

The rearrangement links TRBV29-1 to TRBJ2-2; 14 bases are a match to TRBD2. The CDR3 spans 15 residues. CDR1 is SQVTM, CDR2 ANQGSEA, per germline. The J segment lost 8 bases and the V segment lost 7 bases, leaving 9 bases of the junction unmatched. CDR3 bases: TGCAGCGCCGAGACTAGCGGGGGGGCAGGAGGGGAGCTGTTTTTT. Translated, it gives CSAETSGGAGGELFF.